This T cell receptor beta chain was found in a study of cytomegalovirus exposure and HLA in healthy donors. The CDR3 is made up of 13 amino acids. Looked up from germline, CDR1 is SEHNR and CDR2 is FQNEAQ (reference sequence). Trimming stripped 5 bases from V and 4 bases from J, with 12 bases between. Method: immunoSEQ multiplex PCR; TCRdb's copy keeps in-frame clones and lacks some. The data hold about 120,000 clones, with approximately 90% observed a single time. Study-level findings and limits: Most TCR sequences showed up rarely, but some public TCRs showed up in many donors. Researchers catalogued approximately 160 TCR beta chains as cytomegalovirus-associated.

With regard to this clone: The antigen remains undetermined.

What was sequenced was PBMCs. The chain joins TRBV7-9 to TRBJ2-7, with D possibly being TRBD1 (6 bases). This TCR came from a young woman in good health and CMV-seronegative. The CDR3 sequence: CASSGGRGYEQYF. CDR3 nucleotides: TGTGCCAGCAGCGGTGGCAGGGGTTACGAGCAGTACTTC.